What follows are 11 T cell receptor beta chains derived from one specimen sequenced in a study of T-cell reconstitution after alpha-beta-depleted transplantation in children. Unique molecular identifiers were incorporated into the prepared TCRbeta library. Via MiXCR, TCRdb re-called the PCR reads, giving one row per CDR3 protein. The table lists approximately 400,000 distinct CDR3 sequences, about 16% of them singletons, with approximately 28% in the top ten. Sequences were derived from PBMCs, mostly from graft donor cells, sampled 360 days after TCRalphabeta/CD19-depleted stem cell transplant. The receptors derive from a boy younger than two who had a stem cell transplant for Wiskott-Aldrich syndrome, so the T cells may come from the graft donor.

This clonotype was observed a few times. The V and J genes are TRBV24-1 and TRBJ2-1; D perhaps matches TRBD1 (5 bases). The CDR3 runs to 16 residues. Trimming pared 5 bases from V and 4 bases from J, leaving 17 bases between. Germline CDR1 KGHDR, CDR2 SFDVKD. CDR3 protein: CATSGPRVRGYNEQFF. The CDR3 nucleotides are TGTGCCACCAGTGGGCCCAGGGTTCGTGGGTACAATGAGCAGTTCTTC.

CDR3 in amino acids: CASSISGRSSYNEQFF. The CDR3 DNA follows: TGTGCCAGCAGCATTAGCGGGAGGAGCTCCTACAATGAGCAGTTCTTC. The gene calls are TRBV12-3 or TRBV12-4 and TRBJ2-1; 10 positions agree with TRBD2. The trim removed 6 bases at V and 0 bases at J, leaving 5 bases unmatched. CDR3 length equals 16 residues.

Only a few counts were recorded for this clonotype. This chain's CDR3 is CASSASGRGYYNEQFF. The CDR3 DNA follows: TGCGCCAGCAGCGCCAGCGGGAGGGGTTATTACAATGAGCAGTTCTTC. The chain recombines TRBV4-3 with TRBJ2-1, with 10 positions matching TRBD2. Trimming took 5 bases from V and 4 from J; bases not matched to a gene: 8. From germline, CDR1 is LGHNA and CDR2 YSLEER. The CDR3 has 16 amino acids.

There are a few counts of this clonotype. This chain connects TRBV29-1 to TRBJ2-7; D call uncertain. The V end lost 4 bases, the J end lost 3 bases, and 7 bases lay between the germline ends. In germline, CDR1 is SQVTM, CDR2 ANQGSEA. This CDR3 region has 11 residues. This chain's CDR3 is CSVGGSYEQYF. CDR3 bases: TGCAGCGTTGGTGGCAGCTACGAGCAGTACTTC.

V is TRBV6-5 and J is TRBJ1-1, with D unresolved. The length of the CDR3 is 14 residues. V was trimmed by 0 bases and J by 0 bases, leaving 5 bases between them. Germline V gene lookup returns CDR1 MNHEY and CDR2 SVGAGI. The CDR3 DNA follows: TGTGCCAGCAGTTACTCCACCATGAACACTGAAGCTTTCTTT. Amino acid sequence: CASSYSTMNTEAFF.

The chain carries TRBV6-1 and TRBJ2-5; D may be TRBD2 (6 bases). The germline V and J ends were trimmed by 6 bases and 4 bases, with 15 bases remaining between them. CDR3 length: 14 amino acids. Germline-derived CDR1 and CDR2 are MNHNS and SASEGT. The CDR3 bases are TGTGCCAGCAGAACAGGAGGGAAGGGAGAGACCCAGTACTTC. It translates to CASRTGGKGETQYF.

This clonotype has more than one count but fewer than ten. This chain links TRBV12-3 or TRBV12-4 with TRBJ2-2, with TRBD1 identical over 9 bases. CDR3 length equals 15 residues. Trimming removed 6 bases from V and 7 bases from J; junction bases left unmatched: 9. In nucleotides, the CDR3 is TGTGCCAGCAGCCCCCGGGACAGGGTGGGCGGGGAGCTGTTTTTT. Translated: CASSPRDRVGGELFF.

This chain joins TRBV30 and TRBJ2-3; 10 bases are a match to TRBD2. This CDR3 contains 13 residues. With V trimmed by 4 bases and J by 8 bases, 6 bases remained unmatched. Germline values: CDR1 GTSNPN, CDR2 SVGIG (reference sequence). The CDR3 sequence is CAWTSGGVGTQYF. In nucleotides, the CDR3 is TGTGCCTGGACTAGCGGGGGAGTGGGTACGCAGTATTTT.

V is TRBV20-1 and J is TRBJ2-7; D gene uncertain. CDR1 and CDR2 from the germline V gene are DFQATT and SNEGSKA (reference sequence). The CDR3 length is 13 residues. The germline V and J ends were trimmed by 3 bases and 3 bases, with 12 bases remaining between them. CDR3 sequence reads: CSASASRFYEQYF. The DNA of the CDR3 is TGCAGTGCTAGTGCATCTCGTTTCTACGAGCAGTACTTC.

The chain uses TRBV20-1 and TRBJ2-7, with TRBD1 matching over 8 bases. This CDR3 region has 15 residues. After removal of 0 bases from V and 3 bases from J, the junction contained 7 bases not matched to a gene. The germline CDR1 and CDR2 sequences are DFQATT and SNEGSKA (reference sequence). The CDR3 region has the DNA TGCAGTGCTAGAGATGCCCACAGGGGGATCTACGAGCAGTACTTC. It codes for CSARDAHRGIYEQYF.

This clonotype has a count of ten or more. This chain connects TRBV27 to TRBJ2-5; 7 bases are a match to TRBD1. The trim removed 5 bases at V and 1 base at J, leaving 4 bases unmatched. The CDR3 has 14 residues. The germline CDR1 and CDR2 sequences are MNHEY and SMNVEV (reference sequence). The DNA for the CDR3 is TGTGCCAGCAGTCCGGGGACAGTCCAAGAGACCCAGTACTTC. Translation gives CASSPGTVQETQYF.